This T cell receptor beta chain comes out of a study of blood T cell repertoires in COVID-19. Repertoires were generated with immunoSEQ multiplex PCR, while TCRdb's copy carries only in-frame clones and drops some. The sample has around 200,000 clones, roughly four fifths seen once. Trimming took 2 bases from V and 5 from J, leaving 10 bases between them. The CDR3 covers 13 residues. Germline V CDR1 and CDR2: SSHAT, FNYEAQ (reference sequence). The TCR originated in a man between 45 and 60 years old with active or convalescent COVID-19. What was sequenced was peripheral blood. This chain connects TRBV7-7 to TRBJ2-7; D may be TRBD2 (6 bases). CDR3 residues: CASSLYWGDEQYF. The CDR3 DNA is TGTGCCAGCAGCTTATATTGGGGGGACGAGCAGTACTTC.